What follows is one TCR beta chain and its context. The data derive from a study of blood T cell repertoires in COVID-19. Across the study: PBMCs, B-cell-depleted T cells, or T cells were the source of the cDNA or gDNA that made up the material.

Germline assignment: CDR1 LNHDA and CDR2 SQIVND (reference sequence). The CDR3 runs 11 residues. V lost 10 bases to trimming and J lost 11 bases, with 16 bases between them. Using immunoSEQ multiplex PCR, the repertoire was profiled, and TCRdb retains in-frame clones only, with some absent. The sample contains some 350,000 clones, approximately 87% of which appear only once. Participant ages covered 18 to 89 years across about two dozen US areas. Cohort allocation depended upon clinical history that participants reported. Recovered participants had two consecutive negative NP/OP PCR tests, healthcare professional clearance, or symptom resolution.

Sequenced sample: PBMCs or T cells enriched from blood (not recorded which). The TCR comes from a woman aged 25 to 39 who had recovered from COVID-19. This rearrangement joins TRBV19 to TRBJ2-3; D possibly corresponds to TRBD2 (6 bases). CDR3: CATKGLPRQYF. The CDR3 bases are TGTGCCACCAAGGGACTCCCGAGGCAGTATTTT.